The sequence of this T cell receptor beta chain was determined in a study of shared clonotypes between healthy human individuals. Whole-study context: Donors had three CD4 naive, three CD4 memory, two CD8 naive and one CD8 memory plate apiece.

This CDR3 is 13 amino acids long. Germline loops: CDR1 MNHEY, CDR2 SMNVEV (reference sequence). V was clipped by 9 bases and J by 2 bases, with 14 bases between them. Remarks on this clone: Its antigen remains unknown.

Approximately 210 ng DNA, approximately 30,000 T cell genomes, went into each sorted-subset replicate PCR. Assay used: immunoSEQ multiplex PCR; TCRdb lists only in-frame clones, some missing. The repertoire holds hundreds of thousands of clones, with around 96% as singletons. The study, taken as a whole, reports: Sampling was confined to blood; repertoires within tissues likely differ.

The naive CD8 subset, CD45RO-negative cells positively selected for CCR7, excluded terminally differentiated effector memory CD45RA+ cells. The rearrangement joins TRBV27 to TRBJ2-7; no definite D call. What was sequenced was naive CD8+ T cells sorted from blood. This TCR was sampled from a woman under 40 in good health. CDR3: CASRSRRTYEQYF. As DNA, the CDR3 is TGTGCCAGTAGGTCCCGTCGGACCTACGAGCAGTACTTC.